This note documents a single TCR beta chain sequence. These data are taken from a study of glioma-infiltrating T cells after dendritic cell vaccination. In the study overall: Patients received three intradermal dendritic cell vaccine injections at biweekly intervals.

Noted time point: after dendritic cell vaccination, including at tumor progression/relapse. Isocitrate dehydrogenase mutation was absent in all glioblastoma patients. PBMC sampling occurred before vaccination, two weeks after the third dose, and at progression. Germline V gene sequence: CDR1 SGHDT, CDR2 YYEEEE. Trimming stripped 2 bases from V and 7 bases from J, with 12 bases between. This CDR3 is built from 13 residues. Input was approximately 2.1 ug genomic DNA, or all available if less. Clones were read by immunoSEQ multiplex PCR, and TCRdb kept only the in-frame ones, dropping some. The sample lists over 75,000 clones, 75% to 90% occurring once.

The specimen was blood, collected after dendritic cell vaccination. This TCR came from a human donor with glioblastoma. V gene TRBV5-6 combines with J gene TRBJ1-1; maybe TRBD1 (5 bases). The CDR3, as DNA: TGTGCCAGCAGCTTCGGGGTGGGGGGTGAAGCTTTCTTT. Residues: CASSFGVGGEAFF. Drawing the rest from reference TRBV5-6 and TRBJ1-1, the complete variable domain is DAGVTQSPTHLIKTRGQQVTLRCSPKSGHDTVSWYQQALGQGPQFIFQYYEEEERQRGNFPDRFSGHQFPNYSSELNVNALLLGDSALYLCASSFGVGGEAFFGQGTRLTVV.